Following are 2 T cell receptor beta chains from one sample sequenced in a study of cytomegalovirus exposure and HLA in healthy donors. Primers: 60 Vbeta forward and 13 Jbeta reverse. The repertoire was sequenced with immunoSEQ multiplex PCR; TCRdb's copy has only in-frame clones and lacks some. Here the sample spans 160,000 or so clones, around three quarters being singletons. The specimen sequenced was PBMCs. The receptors were gathered from a man aged 40-55 years in good health and CMV-seronegative.

A single count supports this clone. V usage is TRBV7-3 and J usage is TRBJ1-1; D unresolved. The germline V gene encodes CDR1 SGHTA and CDR2 FQGTGA. Between the trimmed V and J ends, which lost 4 bases and 0 bases, there was a span of 15 bases. This CDR3 has 16 amino acids. The CDR3 nucleotides read TGTGCCAGCAGCTGGGGTTTTGGAGGCCTGAACACTGAAGCTTTCTTT. Protein: CASSWGFGGLNTEAFF. The variable domain in full, with the rest retrieved from reference TRBV7-3 and TRBJ1-1, is GAGVSQTPSNKVTEKGKYVELRCDPISGHTALYWYRQSLGQGPEFLIYFQGTGAADDSGLPNDRFFAVRPEGSVSTLKIQRTERGDSAVYLCASSWGFGGLNTEAFFGQGTRLTVV.

The rearrangement uses TRBV7-2 and TRBJ2-5; 7 nucleotides align to TRBD1. The tail of the sequence fits TRBJ2-7 better, so the J call may be wrong. Germline lookup yields CDR1 SGHTA and CDR2 FQGNSA. The CDR3 is 15 residues long. CDR3 protein: CASSLIGGSFYEQYF. In DNA, the CDR3 is TGTGCCAGCAGCTTAATAGGGGGCTCTTTTTACGAGCAGTACTTC.